Presented here are 17 T cell receptor beta chains from one specimen sequenced in a study of glioma-infiltrating T cells. Using RNA template, CDR3s of TCR alpha and beta were amplified with iRepertoire arm-PCR. One entry per CDR3 protein, called by TCRdb with MiXCR from the multiplex PCR reads. The profile shows under 200,000 distinct CDR3 sequences, about 40% of them singletons. Sequenced material: glioma tissue, nonneoplastic brain tissue, or PBMCs (not recorded which). Source of these receptors: a human donor with low-grade glioma or glioblastoma, undergoing nonglioma brain surgery, or in good health (not recorded which).

The chain is built from TRBV2 and TRBJ2-2, with 7 positions matching TRBD2. V dropped 7 bases and J dropped 2; count of bases not matched to a gene: 4. The length of the CDR3 is 14 residues. Germline CDR1 is SNHLY and CDR2 is FYNNEI. The DNA of the CDR3 is TGTGCCAGCAAAGCGGGGCTTAACACCGGGGAGCTGTTTTTT. Amino acids: CASKAGLNTGELFF.

This clonotype was found many times. The V call is TRBV7-8, the J call TRBJ2-3; D gene unclear. Trimming cost V 5 bases and J 1 base, with 4 bases left between them. The CDR3 extends over 12 amino acids. Germline V gene sequence: CDR1 SGHVS, CDR2 FQNEAQ. Written as DNA, the CDR3 is TGTGCCAGCAGCACCCGCACAGATACGCAGTATTTT. Amino acid sequence: CASSTRTDTQYF.

This clonotype was observed a few times. A single base separates this from a much larger clone, so it may be a read error. The genes are TRBV12-3 or TRBV12-4 and TRBJ2-5; no clear D. Trimming took 1 base from V and 0 from J, leaving 3 bases between them. The CDR3 spans 13 residues. CDR3 DNA sequence: TGTGCCAGCAGTTTAGTGTACCAAGAGACCCAGTACTTC. This encodes CASSLVYQETQYF.

As regards this clonotype: A clone one base away is much larger, so this may be a read error. The missing conserved phenylalanine or tryptophan at the end of this CDR3 makes a read error likely. V gene TRBV7-2 combines with J gene TRBJ2-1; D ambiguous. CDR1 is SGHTA and CDR2 is FQGNSA in the germline V gene. The CDR3 length is 13 residues. Between the trimmed V and J ends, which lost 8 bases and 1 base, there was a span of 9 bases. CDR3 DNA: TGTGCCAGCGCGGACGGTTCCTACAATGAGCAGTTCATC. This gives the protein CASADGSYNEQFI.

This clonotype was seen many times. This chain uses TRBV24-1 with TRBJ2-1; weak D call: TRBD2 (6 bases). V dropped 0 bases and J dropped 12 bases, with 14 bases sitting between them. CDR1 and CDR2 (germline): KGHDR, SFDVKD. This CDR3 is built from 14 residues. The CDR3 loop reads CATSDLPTGRGQFF. In nucleotides, the CDR3 is TGTGCCACCAGTGATTTGCCCACCGGGCGGGGGCAGTTCTTC.

In its sample, this clonotype was seen once. V and J are TRBV2 and TRBJ2-3; unclear D gene. The CDR3 loop spans 14 amino acids. The V and J ends lost 1 base and 3 bases respectively, with 8 bases between them. Germline lookup yields CDR1 SNHLY and CDR2 FYNNEI. CDR3 loop: CASSEDQRTDTQYF. CDR3 sequence (DNA): TGTGCCAGCAGTGAAGATCAGAGGACAGATACGCAGTATTTT.

The chain links TRBV10-3 to TRBJ2-2; 7 bases fit TRBD1. This CDR3 spans 14 amino acids. V lost 9 bases to trimming and J lost 1 base; unmatched junction nucleotides: 5. CDR1 is ENHRY, CDR2 SYGVKD, per germline. CDR3 in amino acids: CAMGQLKNTGELFF. The CDR3 DNA reads as TGTGCCATGGGACAGCTAAAGAACACCGGGGAGCTGTTTTTT.

This chain joins TRBV2 and TRBJ1-5; 9 nucleotides align to TRBD1. CDR1 SNHLY and CDR2 FYNNEI come from the germline V gene. The CDR3 extends over 14 amino acids. V gave up 1 base and J gave up 5 bases; unmatched junction bases: 0. The CDR3 loop is CASSEGDRDQPQHF. CDR3 DNA: TGTGCCAGCAGTGAAGGGGACAGGGATCAGCCCCAGCATTTT.

This clonotype was seen ten or more times. The chain uses TRBV10-3 and TRBJ2-1; TRBD1 matches at 7 bases. This CDR3 region has 14 residues. V lost 8 bases and J lost 2; bases outside the gene matches: 6. Germline V gene sequence: CDR1 ENHRY, CDR2 SYGVKD. CDR3 DNA: TGTGCCATCCGAGGGGACAGCACCTACAATGAGCAGTTCTTC. Its protein product is CAIRGDSTYNEQFF.

This clonotype was seen repeatedly, ten times or more. The chain has TRBV2 and TRBJ1-5; D possibly corresponds to TRBD1 (6 bases). Germline V gene lookup returns CDR1 SNHLY and CDR2 FYNNEI. Trimming left V 5 bases short and J 2 bases short, with 10 bases between. The CDR3 covers 14 residues. DNA of the CDR3: TGTGCCAGCAGTTTGGCAGGGGGCAATCAGCCCCAGCATTTT. The encoded protein is CASSLAGGNQPQHF. The whole variable domain, filled in from reference TRBV2 and TRBJ1-5, reads EPEVTQTPSHQVTQMGQEVILRCVPISNHLYFYWYRQILGQKVEFLVSFYNNEISEKSEIFDDQFSVERPDGSNFTLKIRSTKLEDSAMYFCASSLAGGNQPQHFGDGTRLSIL.

The genes are TRBV18 and TRBJ1-1; D ambiguous. V dropped 3 bases and J dropped 3 bases, with 11 bases sitting between them. There are 14 residues in the CDR3. From germline, CDR1 is KGHSH and CDR2 LQKENI. DNA of the CDR3: TGTGCCAGCTCACCGTTACGGGAGGACACTGAAGCTTTCTTT. This gives the protein CASSPLREDTEAFF.

J is TRBJ2-3 and V is TRBV5-1; tentatively, D is TRBD2 (5 bases). Trimming left V 7 bases short and J 5 bases short, with 17 bases between. The CDR3 length is 14 residues. Germline V gene data show CDR1 as SGHRS and CDR2 as YFSETQ. Here the CDR3 reads CASSVEGRGDTQYF. The CDR3 DNA is TGCGCCAGCTCCGTTGAGGGCCGCGGAGATACGCAGTATTTT.

As to this clonotype: One end of the junction does not line up with germline, which may come from a read error. V and J are TRBV20-1 and TRBJ2-1; D may be TRBD2 (6 bases). The CDR3 is 13 residues long. CDR1 and CDR2 from the germline V gene are DFQATT and SNEGSKA (reference sequence). The chain's CDR3 is CSAQLTVAAEQLF. In DNA, the CDR3 is TGCAGTGCTCAGCTCACTGTAGCGGCTGAGCAGTTATTC.

The table lists this clonotype with many counts. The rearrangement links TRBV28 to TRBJ2-1; D remains ambiguous. Trimming cost V 4 bases and J 4 bases, with 11 bases left between them. This CDR3 contains 14 residues. The germline CDR1 and CDR2 sequences are MDHEN and SYDVKM. The CDR3 is CASSSHNGYNEQFF. The CDR3 DNA follows: TGTGCCAGCAGTTCTCATAATGGATACAATGAGCAGTTCTTC.

This clonotype was picked up many times. DNA for the CDR3: TGCAGTGCCCAAGACAGGGAGGGTCAGCCCCAGCATTTT. It encodes CSAQDREGQPQHF. V gene TRBV20-1 combines with J gene TRBJ1-5; 7 bases are a match to TRBD1. CDR1 and CDR2 (germline): DFQATT, SNEGSKA (reference sequence). V lost 6 bases and J lost 6; bases outside the gene matches: 8. This CDR3 has 13 amino acids.

To note about this clonotype: One end of the junction is discordant with germline, which a read error may explain. The chain employs TRBV7-9 and TRBJ2-3; D is undetermined. CDR1 and CDR2 (germline): SEHNR, FQNEAQ (reference sequence). The CDR3 loop spans 14 amino acids. In nucleotides, the CDR3 is TGTGCCAGCAGCCTACTACGTAGTCCTGGTACGAAGTATTTT. Encoded protein: CASSLLRSPGTKYF.

The V call is TRBV19, the J call TRBJ2-7; the D gene is possibly TRBD1 (5 bases). The CDR3 is 14 amino acids. V gave up 1 base and J gave up 2 bases, with 9 bases separating them. CDR1 LNHDA and CDR2 SQIVND come from the germline V gene (reference sequence). CDR3 sequence (DNA): TGTGCCAGTAGTATAGGTCGCAGGGCCTACGAGCAGTACTTC. Translation: CASSIGRRAYEQYF.